The clone carrying this T cell receptor beta chain was seen more than once but under ten times. The germline V gene has CDR1 SGHNT and CDR2 YENEEA. This CDR3 contains 12 residues. Trimming removed 5 bases from V and 10 bases from J, with 12 bases in between. TCRdb used MiXCR to reprocess the 5' RACE reads, holding one entry per CDR3 protein. This sample carries 95,000 to 100,000 distinct CDR3 sequences, less than 6% of them seen once, and the ten largest clones take about 40%. This entry is derived from a study of T cells after yellow fever vaccination. This TCR derives from a man younger than 35 who received the YFV17D yellow fever vaccine. The source was CD8+ T cells sorted from PBMCs, collected 10 days after the yellow fever booster vaccination. This chain connects TRBV11-3 to TRBJ2-1; no definite D call. The CDR3 protein is CASSRRVGEQFF. The CDR3 coding sequence is TGTGCCAGCAGCCGACGTGTGGGGGAGCAGTTCTTC.